The TCR beta chain described here comes from a study of blood T cells in healthy people across ages. Losses at the gene ends were 4 bases for V and 7 bases for J; bases not matched to a gene: 8. Germline V gene lookup returns CDR1 SGHDT and CDR2 YYEEEE. The CDR3 is 14 amino acids. Isolated PBMCs totaled at least 7 million in each sample. Primers used in a second PCR of roughly 6 to 12 cycles were a sample-barcoded 5' primer and a J-beta primer mix. TCRdb reanalysed the 5' RACE reads using MiXCR and keeps one entry per CDR3 protein. The sample holds about 1.8 million distinct CDR3 sequences, roughly 49% seen once.

The sample comprised blood. This chain joins TRBV5-6 and TRBJ2-5; 9 bases map to TRBD1. The TCR sequence derives from a middle-aged woman in good health. CDR3 sequence: CASSIGTGTWTQYF. CDR3 DNA sequence: TGTGCCAGCAGCATAGGGACAGGGACCTGGACCCAGTACTTC.